These T cell receptor beta chains were read from a single sample in a study of blood T cell repertoires in COVID-19. Repertoires were generated with immunoSEQ multiplex PCR, while TCRdb's copy carries only in-frame clones and drops some. The sample has about 140,000 clones, around 86% seen once. Sequences were obtained from peripheral blood. The source of these receptors is a woman older than 75 with acute or convalescent COVID-19. Each CDR3 is given with its conserved first and last residue. The D gene is left open where the match is weak. Expanded clones are given a class, and other clones once, few, many or no size at all.

V gene,CDR3 length,clone size,J gene,D gene,CDR3 DNA,CDR3 protein
TRBV2,17,-,TRBJ2-3,-,TGTGCCAGCAGTGGCCCACATGACTCCACCCGCACAGATACGCAGTATTTT,CASSGPHDSTRTDTQYF
TRBV19,17,-,TRBJ1-5,TRBD1,TGTGCCAGTAGTGTACAGCCGGGACAGGGAGTCGGTCAGCCCCAGCATTTT,CASSVQPGQGVGQPQHF
TRBV19,16,-,TRBJ2-2,-,TGTGCCACCTCAATGATAGCCGTATTGAACACCGGGGAGCTGTTTTTT,CATSMIAVLNTGELFF
TRBV28,17,-,TRBJ1-6,-,TGTGCCAGCAGACCTGCTGGTTGGGGACTCACACGGCAAGCTCTCCACTTT,CASRPAGWGLTRQALHF
TRBV4-1,15,-,TRBJ2-7,TRBD1,TGCGCCAGCAGCCAAGTGGACAGGCCCTCCTACGAGCAGTACTTC,CASSQVDRPSYEQYF
TRBV2,18,-,TRBJ1-6,-,TGTGCCAGCAGTGAGGGAGGGTCGTTAGTTTATGGCAATTCACCCCTCCACTTT,CASSEGGSLVYGNSPLHF
TRBV5-1,16,-,TRBJ2-5,-,TGCGCCAGCAGCTTGGGGCAGGCCTCTACACAAGAGACCCAGTACTTC,CASSLGQASTQETQYF
TRBV19,12,-,TRBJ2-7,-,TGTGCCAGTAGAACCACGACTGGGGAGCAGTACTTC,CASRTTTGEQYF
TRBV2,16,-,TRBJ1-5,-,TGTGCCAGCAGTGAAGGGGCTAAACAGGGACGTCAGCCCCAGCATTTT,CASSEGAKQGRQPQHF
TRBV28,18,-,TRBJ1-4,-,TGTGCCAGCAGTTTATCCTTTCAGGGCTTATATACTAATGAAAAACTGTTTTTT,CASSLSFQGLYTNEKLFF
TRBV30,12,-,TRBJ2-4,-,TGTGCCTACGAACTAGCCAAAAACATTCAGTACTTC,CAYELAKNIQYF
TRBV3-1/TRBV3-2,15,-,TRBJ1-6,-,TGTGCCAGCAGCCCTACGCCCGTAATTAATTCACCCCTCCACTTT,CASSPTPVINSPLHF
TRBV7-9,11,-,TRBJ1-4,-,TGTGCCAGCAGCCCCTATGAAAAACTGTTTTTT,CASSPYEKLFF
TRBV6-2/TRBV6-3,17,-,TRBJ2-2,TRBD1,TGTGCCAGCAGTTTCCTCACAGGGGGCATCGACACCGGGGAGCTGTTTTTT,CASSFLTGGIDTGELFF
TRBV6-1,17,once,TRBJ2-1,TRBD2,TGTGCCAGCAGTGAATCACGACTAGCGCACTCCTACAATGAGCAGTTCTTC,CASSESRLAHSYNEQFF
TRBV4-2,13,-,TRBJ2-7,-,TGTGCCAGCAGCCAAGTTACGCGATACGAGCAGTACTTC,CASSQVTRYEQYF
TRBV7-9,13,-,TRBJ1-4,TRBD1,TGTGCCAGCAGCCAAGGGACAGGGGTTAAACTGTTTTTT,CASSQGTGVKLFF
TRBV2,15,-,TRBJ1-4,-,TGTGCCAGCAGTGGGGCGGGGACAACTAATGAAAAACTGTTTTTT,CASSGAGTTNEKLFF
TRBV15,15,-,TRBJ2-7,-,TGTGCCACCAGCAGAGATCTAGCGAGCTCCTACGAGCAGTACTTC,CATSRDLASSYEQYF
TRBV27,14,once,TRBJ1-4,TRBD1,TGTGCCAGCAGCAGGACAGGGGGGAATGAAAAACTGTTTTTT,CASSRTGGNEKLFF
TRBV7-9,14,once,TRBJ1-2,-,TGTGCCAGCAGCTTAAGTACAGGAGGGTATGGCTACACCTTC,CASSLSTGGYGYTF
TRBV21-1,17,-,TRBJ1-3,-,TGTGCCAGCAGCATAGCGTCGAAGCTTAGCTCTGGAAACACCATATATTTT,CASSIASKLSSGNTIYF
TRBV28,12,-,TRBJ2-7,TRBD1,TGTGCCACCGAGGGACAGACCTACGAGCAGTACTTC,CATEGQTYEQYF
TRBV6-1,17,-,TRBJ2-3,TRBD2,TGTGCCAGCAGTGAAAGGGCGGGGGGGCGAAGCACAGATACGCAGTATTTT,CASSERAGGRSTDTQYF
TRBV6-2/TRBV6-3,15,-,TRBJ2-3,TRBD2,TGTGCCAGCAGGCCTAGCGGGAGGAGCACAGATACGCAGTATTTT,CASRPSGRSTDTQYF
TRBV7-2,15,-,TRBJ2-7,TRBD1,TGTGCCAGCAGCCTCCGGACAGGGATGCCCCACGAGCAGTACTTC,CASSLRTGMPHEQYF
TRBV2,12,-,TRBJ1-1,-,TGTGCCAGCAGTGCCGGAGCTTCTGAAGCTTTCTTT,CASSAGASEAFF
TRBV7-9,14,-,TRBJ2-2,-,TGTGCCAGCAGCCCCCAACAAAAAAGCGGGGAGCTGTTTTTT,CASSPQQKSGELFF
TRBV11-3,15,-,TRBJ2-1,-,TGTGCCAGCAGCCATTCGGGCGGGATTCTCAATGAGCAGTTCTTC,CASSHSGGILNEQFF
TRBV6-5,15,-,TRBJ1-5,-,TGTGCCAGCACTCCCACAGGGTCAGACAATCAGCCCCAGCATTTT,CASTPTGSDNQPQHF
TRBV7-9,15,once,TRBJ2-5,-,TGTGCCAGCAGCTTAAGGAGGGGCCGCCAAGAGACCCAGTACTTC,CASSLRRGRQETQYF
TRBV4-1,16,once,TRBJ1-4,TRBD1,TGCGCCCGCAGCCAACTCCAGACAGGGGGGAGCGAAAAACTGTTTTTT,CARSQLQTGGSEKLFF
TRBV28,15,few,TRBJ2-5,-,TGTGCCAGCAGTTTAGGGGGCAGGGCGCAAGAGACCCAGTACTTC,CASSLGGRAQETQYF
TRBV19,15,-,TRBJ1-5,-,TGTGCCAGTAGAATATACAGGGATAGCAATCAGCCCCAGCATTTT,CASRIYRDSNQPQHF
TRBV18,14,-,TRBJ2-3,-,TGTGCCAGCTCCCCGGGTGGCGCCACAGATACGCAGTATTTT,CASSPGGATDTQYF
TRBV10-1,13,-,TRBJ2-7,-,TGCGCCAGCAGAATGGACAACTCCTACGAGCAGTACTTC,CASRMDNSYEQYF
TRBV5-4,15,once,TRBJ2-2,-,TGTGCCAGCAGCGCTAGACAGAAAGACACCGGGGAGCTGTTTTTT,CASSARQKDTGELFF
TRBV5-6,14,-,TRBJ2-7,-,TGTGCCAGCAGCTTGGGGACACCCTTCTACGAGCAGTACTTC,CASSLGTPFYEQYF
TRBV4-1,15,-,TRBJ2-7,-,TGCGCCAGCAGCCAAGTTCCTAGCGAGTCCTACGAGCAGTACTTC,CASSQVPSESYEQYF